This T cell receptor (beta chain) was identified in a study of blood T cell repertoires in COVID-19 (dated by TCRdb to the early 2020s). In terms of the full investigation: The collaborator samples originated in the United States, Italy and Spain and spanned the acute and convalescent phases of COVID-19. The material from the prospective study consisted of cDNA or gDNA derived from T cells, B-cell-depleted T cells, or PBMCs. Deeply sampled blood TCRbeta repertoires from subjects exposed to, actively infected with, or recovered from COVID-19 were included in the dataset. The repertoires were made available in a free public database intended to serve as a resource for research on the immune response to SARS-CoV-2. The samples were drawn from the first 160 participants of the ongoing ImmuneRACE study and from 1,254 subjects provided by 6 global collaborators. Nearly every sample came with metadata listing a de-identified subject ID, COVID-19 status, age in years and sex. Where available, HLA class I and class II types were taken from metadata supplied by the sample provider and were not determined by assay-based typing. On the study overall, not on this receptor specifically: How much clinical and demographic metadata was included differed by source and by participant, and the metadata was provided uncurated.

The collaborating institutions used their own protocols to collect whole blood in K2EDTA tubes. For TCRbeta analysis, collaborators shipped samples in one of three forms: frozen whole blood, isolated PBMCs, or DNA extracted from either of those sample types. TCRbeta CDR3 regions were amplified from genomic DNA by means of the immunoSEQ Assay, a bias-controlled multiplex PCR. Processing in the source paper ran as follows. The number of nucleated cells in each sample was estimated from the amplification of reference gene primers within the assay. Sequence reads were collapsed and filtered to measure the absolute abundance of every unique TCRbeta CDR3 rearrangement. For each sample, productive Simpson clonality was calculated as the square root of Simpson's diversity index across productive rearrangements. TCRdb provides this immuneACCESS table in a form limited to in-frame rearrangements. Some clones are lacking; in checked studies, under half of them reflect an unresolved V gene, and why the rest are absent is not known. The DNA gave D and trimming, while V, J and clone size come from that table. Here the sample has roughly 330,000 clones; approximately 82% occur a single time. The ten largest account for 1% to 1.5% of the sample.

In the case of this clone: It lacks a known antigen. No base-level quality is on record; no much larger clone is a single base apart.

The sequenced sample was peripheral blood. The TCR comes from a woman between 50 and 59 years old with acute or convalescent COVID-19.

The DNA is TGTGCCAGCAGCCCCGGACAGGGAGGGGGCCTTCTGAGCGAGCAGTACTTC. This yields the protein CASSPGQGGGLLSEQYF. The rearrangement combines TRBV7-3 with TRBJ2-7, and possibly TRBD1, on 8 matching bases. CDR1 SGHTA and CDR2 FQGTGA were looked up in the germline V gene. V lost 5 bases and J lost 6 bases; the stretch between them is 26 bases long. The CDR3 spans 17 residues, from the cysteine through the phenylalanine. The sequence is cut down to CDR3 DNA, 51 bases in frame from base 1.